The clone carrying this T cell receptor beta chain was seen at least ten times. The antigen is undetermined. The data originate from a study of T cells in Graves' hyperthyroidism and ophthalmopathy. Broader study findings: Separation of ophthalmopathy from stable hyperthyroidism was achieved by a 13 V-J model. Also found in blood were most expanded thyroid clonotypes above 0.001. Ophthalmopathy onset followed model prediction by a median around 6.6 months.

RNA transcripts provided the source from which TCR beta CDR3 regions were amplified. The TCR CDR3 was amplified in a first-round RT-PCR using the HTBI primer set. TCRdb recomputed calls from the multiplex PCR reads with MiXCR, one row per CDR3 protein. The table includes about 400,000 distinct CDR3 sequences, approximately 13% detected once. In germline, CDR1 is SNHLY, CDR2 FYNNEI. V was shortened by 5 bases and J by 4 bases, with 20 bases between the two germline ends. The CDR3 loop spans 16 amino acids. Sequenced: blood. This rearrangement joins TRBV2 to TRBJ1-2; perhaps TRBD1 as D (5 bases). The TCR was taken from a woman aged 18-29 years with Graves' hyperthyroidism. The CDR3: CASSQSGPGRSYGYTF. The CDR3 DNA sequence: TGTGCCAGCAGTCAATCCGGCCCAGGGAGGAGCTATGGCTACACCTTC.